The clone carrying this T cell receptor (beta chain) was detected ten times or more. The antigen remains undetermined. Total RNA amounts of at least 5.5 micrograms were extracted per sample. A sample-barcoded 5' primer and a J-beta primer mix were used in a second PCR of about 7 to 12 cycles. Every sample gave at least 2.5 million paired-end reads containing CDR3. TCRdb independently ran MiXCR on the 5' RACE reads; one entry per CDR3 protein. The data hold over 950,000 distinct CDR3 sequences, with less than 45% observed a single time. The sample originates from a study of blood T cells in healthy people across ages. Between the trimmed V and J ends, which lost 1 base and 10 bases, there was a span of 5 bases. In germline, CDR1 is SEHNR, CDR2 FQNEAQ (reference sequence). The CDR3 runs to 11 residues. Findings and limits, study-wide: The donors' CMV status was not determined, possibly confounding changes in expanded clonotypes.

This TCR was recovered from a man in his late teens or twenties in good health. The sample was blood. The gene calls are TRBV7-9 and TRBJ2-1, with D perhaps TRBD1 (5 bases). CDR3 nucleotides: TGTGCCAGCAGCTTAGACAGGGAGCAGTTCTTC. Residues: CASSLDREQFF.